Listed below are T cell receptor beta chains from one sample, sequenced in a study of blood T cell repertoires in COVID-19. Using immunoSEQ multiplex PCR, the repertoire was profiled, and TCRdb retains in-frame clones only, with some absent. The sample holds hundreds of thousands of clones, approximately 87% seen once. Input material: peripheral blood. These receptor sequences come from a woman aged 40-49 years who had recovered from COVID-19. CDR3s leave out the opening cysteine and the closing phenylalanine or tryptophan. Each record gives: J gene, V gene, CDR3 protein.

j_gene: TRBJ2-2; v_gene: TRBV2; CDR3aa: ASRGTSGDTGELF
j_gene: TRBJ1-1; v_gene: TRBV12-2; CDR3aa: ASRLEGQGGPEAF
j_gene: TRBJ2-7; v_gene: TRBV18; CDR3aa: ASSPAVSGGDYEQY
j_gene: TRBJ1-2; v_gene: TRBV5-1; CDR3aa: ASDVGGTGTNYGYT
j_gene: TRBJ1-1; v_gene: TRBV5-5; CDR3aa: ASSPAGTGPWNTEAF
j_gene: TRBJ1-3; v_gene: TRBV3-1/TRBV3-2; CDR3aa: ASSPDSRSGNTIY
j_gene: TRBJ2-1; v_gene: TRBV7-3; CDR3aa: ASSPSSAYNEQF
j_gene: TRBJ2-2; v_gene: TRBV7-2; CDR3aa: ASRVNRAGGELF
j_gene: TRBJ2-3; v_gene: TRBV10-2; CDR3aa: ASSDLVRSGRADTQY
j_gene: TRBJ2-7; v_gene: TRBV6-5; CDR3aa: ASSYSPRTVWREQY
j_gene: TRBJ1-5; v_gene: TRBV10-1; CDR3aa: ASRGTGRNQPQH
j_gene: TRBJ2-7; v_gene: TRBV29-1; CDR3aa: SVDLGQGGYEQY
j_gene: TRBJ2-5; v_gene: TRBV4-3; CDR3aa: ASSQLDSPGVTQY
j_gene: TRBJ1-2; v_gene: TRBV29-1; CDR3aa: SVVSVNYGYT
j_gene: TRBJ2-7; v_gene: TRBV6-5; CDR3aa: ASSRAKREGYEQY
j_gene: TRBJ1-2; v_gene: TRBV28; CDR3aa: ASSFSLSSGYT
j_gene: TRBJ1-1; v_gene: TRBV9; CDR3aa: ASSVGAGRTEAF
j_gene: TRBJ1-4; v_gene: TRBV18; CDR3aa: ASSRIRDSNEKLF
j_gene: TRBJ2-4; v_gene: TRBV10-1; CDR3aa: ATGSPPSGGAKNIQY
j_gene: TRBJ2-1; v_gene: TRBV7-3; CDR3aa: ASSAGAYNEQF
j_gene: TRBJ1-4; v_gene: TRBV19; CDR3aa: ASSLDRGRSNEKLF
j_gene: TRBJ1-2; v_gene: TRBV19; CDR3aa: ASSIKPREVNYGYT
j_gene: TRBJ2-4; v_gene: TRBV27; CDR3aa: ASSYRGGTLAQY
j_gene: TRBJ2-5; v_gene: TRBV15; CDR3aa: ATSREGDRGLQETQY
j_gene: TRBJ1-3; v_gene: TRBV19; CDR3aa: ASSIDLGHGPSGNTIY
j_gene: TRBJ2-5; v_gene: TRBV5-1; CDR3aa: ASSLAGGEETQY
j_gene: TRBJ1-2; v_gene: TRBV29-1; CDR3aa: SAGPTRGASYGYT
j_gene: TRBJ1-5; v_gene: TRBV2; CDR3aa: ASSLRQGVYQPQH
j_gene: TRBJ2-7; v_gene: TRBV30; CDR3aa: AWSARGSYEQY
j_gene: TRBJ1-6; v_gene: TRBV2; CDR3aa: ASSRDRGRSPLH
j_gene: TRBJ1-2; v_gene: TRBV9; CDR3aa: ASSTRDYYGYT
j_gene: TRBJ1-1; v_gene: TRBV7-2; CDR3aa: ASTRRDWYTEAF
j_gene: TRBJ1-6; v_gene: TRBV5-6; CDR3aa: ASSLRRRRSSYNSPLH
j_gene: TRBJ2-6; v_gene: TRBV6-5; CDR3aa: ASSYSSRSGANVLT
j_gene: TRBJ1-1; v_gene: TRBV25-1; CDR3aa: ASSEIGQGDTEAF
j_gene: TRBJ1-1; v_gene: TRBV11-2; CDR3aa: ASRSDRIREAF
j_gene: TRBJ2-7; v_gene: TRBV10-2; CDR3aa: ASSGAAQGSYEQY
j_gene: TRBJ2-7; v_gene: TRBV4-1; CDR3aa: ASSQQDRVHGYEQY
j_gene: TRBJ1-1; v_gene: TRBV27; CDR3aa: ASSLSGLGGPEAF
j_gene: TRBJ1-2; v_gene: TRBV10-3; CDR3aa: AISEGGEEGYGYT
j_gene: TRBJ2-5; v_gene: TRBV6-5; CDR3aa: ASSRGHTYQETQY
j_gene: TRBJ2-7; v_gene: TRBV27; CDR3aa: ASSLLSGLTSYEQY
j_gene: TRBJ1-4; v_gene: TRBV6-5; CDR3aa: ASRSGGRLNEKLF
j_gene: TRBJ2-3; v_gene: TRBV6-5; CDR3aa: ASIEPGTDTQY
j_gene: TRBJ2-3; v_gene: TRBV7-9; CDR3aa: ASSQNPGGGTDTQY
j_gene: TRBJ2-2; v_gene: TRBV5-1; CDR3aa: ASSYPTSGGDVGELF
j_gene: TRBJ1-4; v_gene: TRBV7-9; CDR3aa: ASSLRQGNEKLF
j_gene: TRBJ1-6; v_gene: TRBV11-2; CDR3aa: ASSPTGFSPLH
j_gene: TRBJ2-3; v_gene: TRBV11-2; CDR3aa: ASARVKLNTDTQY
j_gene: TRBJ1-3; v_gene: TRBV30; CDR3aa: ACPTGGWGNTIY
j_gene: TRBJ2-7; v_gene: TRBV7-9; CDR3aa: ASSQAGIYEQY
j_gene: TRBJ1-3; v_gene: TRBV21-1; CDR3aa: ASSIYRAGNTIY
j_gene: TRBJ1-4; v_gene: TRBV6-1; CDR3aa: ASSEGQGFEKLF
j_gene: TRBJ2-7; v_gene: TRBV29-1; CDR3aa: SVGDRTREQY
j_gene: TRBJ1-2; v_gene: TRBV6-5; CDR3aa: ASRGGRYYGYT
j_gene: TRBJ2-7; v_gene: TRBV5-5; CDR3aa: ASSFSPAGPRSYEQY
j_gene: TRBJ1-5; v_gene: TRBV19; CDR3aa: ASSLKVGRGIIGLIQPQH